This paragraph covers one T cell receptor beta chain sequence. This record comes from a study of blood T cell repertoires in COVID-19. Study-wide context: Material from acute and convalescent COVID-19 was sourced from the United States, Italy and Spain. The cDNA or gDNA used as material had been derived from T cells, B-cell-depleted T cells, or PBMCs.

Germline CDR1 is KGHSH and CDR2 is LQKENI. This CDR3 spans 16 amino acids. Trimming took 5 bases from V and 3 from J; bases not matched to a gene: 11. As processed by the authors: Estimates of nucleated cell counts were drawn from the amplification of reference gene primers. Using immunoSEQ multiplex PCR, the repertoire was profiled, and TCRdb retains in-frame clones only, with some absent. That table supplies the V and J calls and clone size; D and trimming were determined from the DNA. This sample yields 250,000 to 300,000 clones, of which approximately 91% are seen a single time; around 2.1% belongs to the top ten.

The rearrangement joins TRBV18 to TRBJ2-7; 9 bases match TRBD1. Input material: peripheral blood. The clonotype was recovered from a man in his forties or fifties with acute or convalescent COVID-19. The CDR3 is CASSSRRDRDNYEQYF. CDR3 DNA sequence: TGTGCCAGCTCATCTCGGCGGGACAGGGATAACTACGAGCAGTACTTC.